This T cell receptor (beta chain) was documented in a study of long-term antiretroviral therapy in people with HIV (dated 2022 in TCRdb). Regarding the research as a whole: The earliest samples were collected approximately a decade before the 2015 WHO recommendation for immediate ART, a period when ART was typically delayed until CD4 counts fell. This retrospective serial study examined whether starting ART and sustained HIV suppression were associated with changes in the composition and diversity of the TRB repertoire in peripheral blood. A total of about 180 cryopreserved PBMC samples were contributed to the cohort by 30 adults with confirmed HIV infection, with samples collected serially over a mean of roughly six years (range 1-12). About 35% of the 30 participants with HIV were female. No cross-contamination during QIAcube processing was seen in test extractions of a monoclonal T-cell line run alongside a few dozen polyclonal samples. Points the paper makes about the study in general: Narrower CDR3 length ranges were observed in HIV repertoires than in controls, and an antigen-experienced repertoire with only a slight naive shift after ART was suggested by the network structure. Inferences about post-ART repertoire changes were limited because no data were available on ART adherence, viral resistance or therapy changes. Samples dated from about 2003 to 2018, and the ART regimens used may be less effective than current ones. The repertoire was dominated across all time points by expanded TRB clones identified before ART initiation, although this dominance was seen to fluctuate and to decrease in many PLHIV after ART. Because pre-ART samples had limited cell numbers, unsorted PBMC were profiled rather than sorted CD4+ and CD8+ T cells. Since PBMC availability was limited, sequencing covered only the TCR beta chain, with no alpha chain pairing. Starting ART was linked to a significant rise in TRB diversity, yet even with long-term ART the diversity remained significantly lower than in transplant donor controls.

To note about this clone: Its antigen target is currently unknown. Base quality data are lacking; no much larger clone is found one base away.

To be included, a participant needed at least one PBMC sample from before ART initiation plus at least two post-ART samples. Treatment was received in the United States of America by all participants with HIV. Before DNA extraction, cryopreserved samples of about 1-10 million PBMC were thawed and washed. At the time of the earliest PBMC sample, participants with HIV were aged between roughly 23 and 60 years. Each participant contributed PBMC samples from 1-4 timepoints before ART initiation and 2-8 timepoints after ART initiation, with a median of 7 samples. Serial HIV viral load, CD4+ T-cell count, ART history and demographic data were obtained for every participant. Genomic DNA was extracted from unsorted PBMC with a Qiagen kit on a QIAcube, processed in batches of 12 samples. Sequencing of the TRB variable region was done with the immunoSEQ hsTCRB v3.0 assay at survey level resolution. The targeted TRB sequencing depth was about 40,000-55,000 T-cell genomes per sample. Pooled TRB libraries were sequenced on an Illumina MiSeq with a v3 150-cycle kit. Under the source paper's analysis protocol: Analysis of repertoires was carried out in R inside a reproducible Nextflow workflow spanning QC, data transformation and analysis. LymphoSeq2, an R package for AIRR-Seq data exploration, was used to implement custom analyses. After excluding a handful of samples that yielded fewer than 5000 total TRB sequences, around 190 HIV repertoires remained for analysis. Among the approximately 190 retained HIV repertoires, 59 were collected before ART initiation and 120 to 130 were collected after ART initiation. Repertoires were downsampled to 5000 TRB nucleotide sequences, with summary statistics averaged over 100 downsampling iterations. Only TRB sequences with CDR3 regions of at least seven amino acids were retained for analysis. Diversity was measured with a Shannon entropy-derived clonality score and the Gini coefficient. In the repertoire networks, any two of the top 5000 CDR3 amino acid sequences were connected whenever the two sequences differed by an edit distance of one. For TRB CDR3 amino acid sequences, GLIPH2 was used to predict antigen specificity groups and MHC restriction. To flag known associations with CMV, EBV, HIV or tissue antigens, CDR3 amino acid sequences were compared against VDJdb and McPAS-TCR. Pre-ART, post-ART and control groups were compared with Wilcoxon signed-rank tests and Holm-Bonferroni correction. TCRdb took this table from immuneACCESS and kept in-frame rearrangements with V and J called. Such tables lack part of the clones; where checked against another copy, unresolved V genes explain under half of the gap, and the rest is unexplained. The V and J calls and clone size were taken over from that table, and D and trimming were inferred from the DNA. For this sample the table gives around 16,000 clones, of which 60% to 80% were detected only once. The top ten hold approximately 15% of the sample.

In the germline V gene, CDR1 corresponds to SGHDN and CDR2 to FVKESK. V ends up 1 base short and J 7 bases short, with an unmatched junction base count of 6. The CDR3 covers 15 residues, taking in both the cysteine and the phenylalanine. Just CDR3 DNA is preserved here, 45 bases in frame from base 1. This sequence was found in a woman aged 45-59 years with HIV. In this chain, TRBV14 is recombined with TRBJ1-4, and TRBD1 aligns with 7 junction nucleotides. The starting material was unsorted PBMCs, obtained 1.5 years before starting antiretroviral therapy. The CDR3 amino acid sequence is: CASSQGGTVGEKLFF. The sequenced DNA is TGTGCCAGCAGCCAAGGAGGGACAGTGGGTGAAAAACTGTTTTTT.